Listed below are T cell receptor beta chains from one sample, sequenced in a study of blood T cell repertoires in COVID-19. This table comes from immunoSEQ multiplex PCR, and its TCRdb copy is limited to in-frame clones, with some not included. The sample holds 160,000 or so clones; approximately 87% are singletons and the top ten take roughly 4.1%. Specimen: peripheral blood. The source of these receptors is a woman between 65 and 79 years old with acute or convalescent COVID-19. Both conserved end residues are part of each CDR3. A D gene is named only where the DNA matches it firmly. Rows give clone size only sometimes, using once, few, many, or a class for an expanded clone.

TRBJ1-6	NA	15	NA	TRBV11-2	TGTGCCAGCAACTTATCCCTCGGGGAGAATTCACCCCTCCACTTT	CASNLSLGENSPLHF
TRBJ2-7	TRBD2	17	NA	TRBV11-2	TGTGCCAGCAGCTGCCGGCTAGCGGGAGGAAACTCCTACGAGCAGTACTTC	CASSCRLAGGNSYEQYF
TRBJ1-2	NA	13	NA	TRBV28	TGTGCCAGCAGTTTCAGTGTTAACTATGGCTACACCTTC	CASSFSVNYGYTF
TRBJ1-5	NA	12	once	TRBV19	TGTGCCAGTAGATTGAGGAATCAGCCCCAGCATTTT	CASRLRNQPQHF
TRBJ1-3	NA	14	NA	TRBV7-2	TGTGCCAGCAGCCCAAGCCCCACCAGGAACACCATATATTTT	CASSPSPTRNTIYF
TRBJ2-6	NA	15	NA	TRBV5-1	TGCGCCAGCAGACGCGACAGCTCTGGGGCCAACGTCCTGACTTTC	CASRRDSSGANVLTF
TRBJ1-2	NA	13	NA	TRBV5-5	TGTGCCAGCAGCTTGGTTGAGGCTACTGGCTACACCTTC	CASSLVEATGYTF
TRBJ2-3	TRBD2	19	NA	TRBV24-1	TGTGCCACCAGTGAGCTTGTCACTAGCGGTGGGAGAATCCTAGATACGCAGTATTTT	CATSELVTSGGRILDTQYF
TRBJ2-1	NA	15	NA	TRBV4-1	TGCGCCAGCAGCCAAGGTCAGGGTGTAGGCTATGAGCAGTTCTTC	CASSQGQGVGYEQFF
TRBJ1-2	NA	18	NA	TRBV5-5	TGTGCCAGCAGCTTATATGGTGGGGGGGAATGGAGCAACTATGGCTACACCTTC	CASSLYGGGEWSNYGYTF
TRBJ2-7	NA	13	NA	TRBV9	TGTGCCAGCAATATCAGAGGAGTCGGAGAGCAGTACTTC	CASNIRGVGEQYF
TRBJ1-4	TRBD1	15	NA	TRBV29-1	TGCAGCGGAGGATCGACAGGGGAACTTAATGAAAAACTGTTTTTT	CSGGSTGELNEKLFF
TRBJ2-5	TRBD2	14	NA	TRBV3-1/TRBV3-2	TGTGCCAGCAGCCAGTCGCCGGGAGGAGAGACCCAGTACTTC	CASSQSPGGETQYF
TRBJ2-1	NA	11	NA	TRBV20-1	TGCAGTGCTAGAGATAGCTGGGAGCAGTTCTTC	CSARDSWEQFF
TRBJ2-2	TRBD1	15	once	TRBV5-4	TGTGCCAGCAGCTTCGGTACAGGGGGAACCGGGGAGCTGTTTTTT	CASSFGTGGTGELFF
TRBJ2-1	NA	18	NA	TRBV4-1	TGCGCCAGCAGCCAAGATACGGCTAGCTCGAGCTCCTACAATGAGCAGTTCTTC	CASSQDTASSSSYNEQFF
TRBJ2-3	NA	14	NA	TRBV27	TGTGCCAGCAGTTTATGGGGGGGCGAGGATACGCAGTATTTT	CASSLWGGEDTQYF
TRBJ1-2	NA	14	NA	TRBV7-2	TGTGCCAGCAGCTTACAGCAGGGCGACTATGGCTACACCTTC	CASSLQQGDYGYTF
TRBJ2-1	TRBD2	12	NA	TRBV7-2	TGTGCCAGCAGCGGCTGGGGGGGAGAGCAGTTCTTC	CASSGWGGEQFF
TRBJ2-6	TRBD1	19	NA	TRBV7-2	TGTGCCAGCAGCTCCCCTTACGGGACAGGCAGTTCTGGGGCCAACGTCCTGACTTTC	CASSSPYGTGSSGANVLTF
TRBJ1-2	NA	14	NA	TRBV6-2/TRBV6-3	TGTGCCAGCAGTTCTTCAGACACCTTCTATGGCTACACCTTC	CASSSSDTFYGYTF
TRBJ1-2	NA	13	NA	TRBV28	TGTGCCAGCAGTCCGACAGTTTTTGTTGGCTACACCTTC	CASSPTVFVGYTF
TRBJ1-2	TRBD1	14	NA	TRBV19	TGTGCCAGTAGTATAGGAGGGACAGATCGCGGCTACACCTTC	CASSIGGTDRGYTF
TRBJ1-1	NA	14	NA	TRBV6-6	TGTGCCAGCAGTTACGCGTCCGGGGACACTGAAGCTTTCTTT	CASSYASGDTEAFF
TRBJ1-6	NA	15	NA	TRBV2	TGTGCCAGCACCCCGGAAACGATTTCAGGTTCACCCCTCCACTTT	CASTPETISGSPLHF
TRBJ1-6	NA	18	NA	TRBV27	TGTGCCAGCAGTTTATTCTCCGTTTCGGGGGTTTCTGATTCACCCCTCCACTTT	CASSLFSVSGVSDSPLHF
TRBJ2-5	TRBD2	16	NA	TRBV28	TGTGCCAGCAGTTTAGGACTAGCGGGAGGTCGGGAGACCCAGTACTTC	CASSLGLAGGRETQYF
TRBJ2-1	NA	16	NA	TRBV28	TGTGCCAGCAGTTTAAGTGTGGCCAGCTCCTACAATGAGCAGTTCTTC	CASSLSVASSYNEQFF